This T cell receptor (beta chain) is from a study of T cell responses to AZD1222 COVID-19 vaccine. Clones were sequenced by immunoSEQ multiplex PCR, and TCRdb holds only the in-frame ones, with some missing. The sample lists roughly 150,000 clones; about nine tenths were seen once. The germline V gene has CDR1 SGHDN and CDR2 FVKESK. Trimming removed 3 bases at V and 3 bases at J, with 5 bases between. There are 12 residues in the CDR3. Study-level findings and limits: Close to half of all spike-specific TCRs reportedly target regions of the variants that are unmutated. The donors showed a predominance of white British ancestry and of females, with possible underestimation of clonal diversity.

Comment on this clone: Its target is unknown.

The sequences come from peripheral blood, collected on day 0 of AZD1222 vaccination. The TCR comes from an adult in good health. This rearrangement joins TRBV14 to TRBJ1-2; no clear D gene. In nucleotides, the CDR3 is TGTGCCAGCAGCCAGAACTACTATGGCTACACCTTC. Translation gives CASSQNYYGYTF.